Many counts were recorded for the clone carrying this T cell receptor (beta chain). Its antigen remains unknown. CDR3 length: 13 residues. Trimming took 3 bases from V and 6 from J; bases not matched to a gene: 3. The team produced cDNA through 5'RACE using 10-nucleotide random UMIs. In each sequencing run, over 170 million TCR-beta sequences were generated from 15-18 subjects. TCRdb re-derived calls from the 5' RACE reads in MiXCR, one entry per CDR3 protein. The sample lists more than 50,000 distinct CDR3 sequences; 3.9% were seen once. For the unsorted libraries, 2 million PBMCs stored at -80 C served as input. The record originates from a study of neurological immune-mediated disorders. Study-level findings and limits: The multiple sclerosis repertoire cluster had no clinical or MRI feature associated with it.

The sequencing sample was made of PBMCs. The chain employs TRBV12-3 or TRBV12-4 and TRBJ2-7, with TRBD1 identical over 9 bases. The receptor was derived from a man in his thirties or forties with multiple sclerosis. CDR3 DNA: TGTGCCAGCAGTTTCAACAGGGGGCTCGAGCAGTACTTC. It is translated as CASSFNRGLEQYF.